Listed below are T cell receptor beta chains from one sample, sequenced in a study of long-term antiretroviral therapy in people with HIV. Method: immunoSEQ multiplex PCR; TCRdb's copy keeps in-frame clones and lacks some. The sample has approximately 24,000 clones, around 81% seen once; the top ten hold about a sixth. Sample: unsorted PBMCs, taken at the start of antiretroviral therapy, before treatment. Source of these receptors: a woman under 30 with HIV. Both conserved end residues are part of each CDR3. D genes are given only for firm matches. Size is stated for part of the rows, as once, few or many counts, or as a class when the clone is expanded.

D,V,size,CDR3
.,TRBV6-5,.,CASSSGRGSNNSPLHF
.,TRBV28,.,CASSLMAGTSYEQYF
TRBD1,TRBV11-2,few,CASSLVGQGAVYGYTF
TRBD1,TRBV18,.,CASSPPGGAHTDTQYF
TRBD2,TRBV25-1,.,CASSASGDYNEQFF
TRBD2,TRBV7-9,.,CASSRPGLTSGRVRNEQFF
.,TRBV7-8,.,CASSKTPDSFYGYTF
.,TRBV5-8,once,CASSVGGNQPQHF
TRBD1,TRBV7-2,.,CASSLVQGGTEAFF
.,TRBV19,.,CASSLVGFQNTGELFF
TRBD2,TRBV6-5,.,CASSYREVGTDTQYF
.,TRBV5-1,.,CASSPRTNTEAFF
.,TRBV9,.,CASSVGQGLRDTQYF
TRBD2,TRBV29-1,.,CSVEDWTSGRAQDTQYF
.,TRBV28,.,CASTRMKDQPQHF
TRBD2,TRBV5-8,.,CASSWASGAGVGDTQYF
TRBD1,TRBV27,.,CASSLGTGSPLHF
TRBD1,TRBV27,.,CASSSYLRGSYEQYF
TRBD1,TRBV19,.,CASSTRTGADYGYTF
.,TRBV7-8,.,CASSFSVIYEQYF
.,TRBV28,.,CASSLQGANVLTF
TRBD2,TRBV29-1,.,CSVEDQLAGAKNIQYF
TRBD2,TRBV29-1,.,CSVRGRDFGTQYF
.,TRBV10-3,.,CAISALGESYEQYF
.,TRBV7-7,.,CASSFKRGSEQYF
.,TRBV14,.,CASSGAGRYTGELFF
.,TRBV5-6,.,CASSWVNTEAFF
TRBD1,TRBV7-6,.,CASSLGQGAGNTIYF
.,TRBV19,few,CASSIDTDQPQHF
TRBD2,TRBV7-7,.,CASSTGLAGDSGELFF
.,TRBV28,.,CAGKGDTDTQYF
.,TRBV29-1,.,CSVESGHPYEQYF
.,TRBV7-9,.,CASSPPRAGQGREQYF
TRBD2,TRBV5-1,.,CASSLVAGNNEQFF
.,TRBV5-1,.,CASSPSDGYEQYF
.,TRBV7-2,.,CASSLDRVSQGTEAFF
.,TRBV6-5,.,CASSYSNAALGEQYF
TRBD1,TRBV5-1,.,CASSWGTGTFSGNTIYF